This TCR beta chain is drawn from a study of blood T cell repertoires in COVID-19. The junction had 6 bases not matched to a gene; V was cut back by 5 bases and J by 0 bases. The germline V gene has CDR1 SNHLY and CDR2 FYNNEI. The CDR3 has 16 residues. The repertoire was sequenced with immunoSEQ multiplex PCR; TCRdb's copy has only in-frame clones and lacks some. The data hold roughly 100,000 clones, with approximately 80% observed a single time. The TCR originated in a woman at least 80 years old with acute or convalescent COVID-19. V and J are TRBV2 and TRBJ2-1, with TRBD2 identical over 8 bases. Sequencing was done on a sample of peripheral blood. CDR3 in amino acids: CASSLSGVSSYNEQFF. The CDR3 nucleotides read TGTGCCAGCAGTCTTAGCGGGGTCAGCTCCTACAATGAGCAGTTCTTC.